Following are 32 T cell receptor beta chains from one sample sequenced in a study of CD8+CD57+ T cells in acquired aplastic anemia. The patients chosen for sequencing had shown expansion of CD8+CD57+ cells (detected by flow cytometry). The template for TCR beta VDJ and CDR3 sequence profiling was genomic DNA. A single record per CDR3 protein comes from TCRdb applying MiXCR to the reads. The sample carries 150,000 or so distinct CDR3 sequences, around half recorded once. The material sequenced was sorted CD4+, CD8+, or CD8+CD57+ T cells (not recorded which) from PBMCs. The source is a human donor with aplastic anemia.

This chain links TRBV24-1 with TRBJ2-5, with 8 bases identical to TRBD2. The CDR3 consists of 17 residues. In germline, CDR1 is KGHDR, CDR2 SFDVKD. After removal of 4 bases from V and 5 bases from J, the junction contained 14 bases not matched to a gene. In DNA form, the CDR3 reads TGTGCCACCAGTGACCGAGGCAGCGGGAGTTCTTGGGAGACCCAGTACTTC. Translating it yields CATSDRGSGSSWETQYF.

This clonotype was seen ten or more times. This may be a read error: a much more frequent sequence differs by one nucleotide. The chain is built from TRBV20-1 and TRBJ1-1; D is uncertain. The germline V gene encodes CDR1 DFQATT and CDR2 SNEGSKA (reference sequence). The CDR3 loop spans 11 amino acids. CDR3 nucleotide sequence: TGCAGTGCTAGAAATCCCAAGGAAGCTCTCTTT. Translation gives CSARNPKEALF.

The chain has TRBV20-1 and TRBJ1-2; no clear D gene. Trimming cost V 4 bases and J 4 bases, with 10 bases left between them. Germline lookup yields CDR1 DFQATT and CDR2 SNEGSKA (reference sequence). The length of the CDR3 is 12 residues. CDR3 sequence reads: CSAKEGGYGYTF. CDR3 nucleotides: TGCAGTGCTAAGGAGGGCGGCTATGGCTACACCTTC.

The V call is TRBV27, the J call TRBJ2-1; D perhaps matches TRBD2 (6 bases). V lost 0 bases to trimming and J lost 7 bases, with 10 bases between them. CDR3 length: 14 amino acids. Germline V CDR1 and CDR2: MNHEY, SMNVEV (reference sequence). This CDR3 reads CASSLSGRGNEQFF. The CDR3 DNA sequence: TGTGCCAGCAGTTTATCCGGGAGAGGGAATGAGCAGTTCTTC.

This clonotype has a handful of counts. The chain employs TRBV9 and TRBJ2-7; 11 bases are shared with TRBD2. With V trimmed by 2 bases and J by 3 bases, 1 base remained unmatched. The germline CDR1 and CDR2 sequences are SGDLS and YYNGEE. This CDR3 is built from 14 residues. CDR3 residues: CASSVTSGSYEQYF. DNA for the CDR3: TGTGCCAGCAGCGTCACTAGCGGGAGCTACGAGCAGTACTTC.

The chain links TRBV14 to TRBJ1-2; perhaps TRBD1 as D (5 bases). The CDR3 spans 11 residues. The ends were cut back, 6 bases at V and 10 bases at J, with 12 bases in the middle. Germline loops: CDR1 SGHDN, CDR2 FVKESK. The CDR3 reads CASRRQYTYTF. In nucleotides, the CDR3 is TGTGCCAGCAGAAGACAGTATACCTACACCTTC.

This clonotype was counted at least ten times. The chain carries TRBV11-1 and TRBJ2-2; 11 nucleotides align to TRBD1. The CDR3 is 19 residues long. CDR1 is SGHAT, CDR2 FQDESV, per germline (reference sequence). The trim removed 7 bases at V and 1 base at J, leaving 14 bases unmatched. The CDR3 loop reads CASIGEGQGGRGNTGELFF. The CDR3 DNA reads as TGTGCCAGCATCGGCGAGGGACAGGGGGGAAGGGGGAACACCGGGGAGCTGTTTTTT.

This sequence joins TRBV4-1 and TRBJ2-7; 7 nucleotides agree with TRBD2. The CDR3 is 16 residues long. Trimming cost V 1 base and J 6 bases; bases outside gene matches: 12. Germline V CDR1 and CDR2: MGHRA, YSYEKL. The CDR3 DNA is TGCGCCAGCAGCCAAGTGGCTAGCGGCCGGCCTGCCGAGCAGTACTTC. Residues: CASSQVASGRPAEQYF.

The chain carries TRBV10-3 and TRBJ2-7, with 9 bases fitting TRBD1. In germline, CDR1 is ENHRY, CDR2 SYGVKD. The CDR3 sequence is 15 residues long. J gave up 3 bases and V 7 bases, and 10 bases lay outside the gene matches. CDR3 in amino acids: CAITIGTGLSYEQYF. The DNA for the CDR3 is TGTGCCATCACTATCGGGACAGGGCTTAGCTACGAGCAGTACTTC.

This clonotype was detected many times. The chain combines TRBV4-3 with TRBJ2-2; D gene unclear. The V end was cut by 1 base, the J end by 1 base, with 10 bases between. The CDR3 sequence is 16 residues long. Germline CDR1 LGHNA, CDR2 YSLEER. CDR3 residues: CASSQGATLNTGELFF. For the CDR3, the DNA is TGCGCCAGCAGCCAAGGGGCGACACTGAACACCGGGGAGCTGTTTTTT.

This clonotype was recorded at least ten times. This CDR3 is CASSEIPPRGNSPLHF. The CDR3 DNA is TGTGCCAGCAGTGAAATCCCTCCTAGGGGCAATTCACCCCTCCACTTT. This chain connects TRBV6-1 to TRBJ1-6, with D possibly matching TRBD1 (5 bases). V was shortened by 2 bases and J by 7 bases, with 15 bases between the two germline ends. Germline V gene sequence: CDR1 MNHNS, CDR2 SASEGT. This CDR3 region has 16 residues.

The CDR3, as DNA: TGTGCCAGTAATTCTCGGGGGCTCTATGGCTACACCTTC. Its protein product is CASNSRGLYGYTF. The chain couples TRBV19 to TRBJ1-2; tentatively, D is TRBD1 (6 bases). This CDR3 spans 13 amino acids. CDR1 and CDR2 from the germline V gene are LNHDA and SQIVND (reference sequence). The V end was cut by 7 bases, the J end by 4 bases, with 13 bases between.

The rearrangement links TRBV19 to TRBJ2-7, with D uncertain. Germline values: CDR1 LNHDA, CDR2 SQIVND (reference sequence). The CDR3 has 15 residues. With 4 bases removed from V and 0 bases from J, the gap between germline ends came to 13 bases. The CDR3 spells CASSSSLRSSYEQYF. CDR3 nucleotide sequence: TGTGCCAGTAGTAGTTCACTTAGAAGCTCCTACGAGCAGTACTTC.

The rearrangement uses TRBV15 and TRBJ2-7; possibly TRBD1 for D (5 bases). The germline CDR1 and CDR2 sequences are LNHNV and YYDKDF (reference sequence). The CDR3 has 13 residues. V was pared by 5 bases and J by 6 bases, with 14 bases between. CDR3 sequence: CATSQGGTVEQYF. The CDR3 region has the DNA TGTGCCACCAGCCAGGGCGGCACAGTCGAGCAGTACTTC.

The chain employs TRBV29-1 and TRBJ1-2; the D gene is possibly TRBD1 (5 bases). This CDR3 has 14 amino acids. Trimming left V 3 bases short and J 4 bases short, with 15 bases between. CDR1 and CDR2 from the germline V gene are SQVTM and ANQGSEA. The DNA of the CDR3 is TGCAGCGTTGATAAAGGGAAAGGGGTCTATGGCTACACCTTC. Amino acid sequence: CSVDKGKGVYGYTF.

The chain combines TRBV5-4 with TRBJ2-2; D may be TRBD2 (5 bases). The germline gives CDR1 SGHNT, CDR2 YYREEE (reference sequence). V dropped 4 bases and J dropped 2 bases, with 18 bases sitting between them. CDR3 length: 17 residues. The CDR3 sequence: CASSRPIEGRNTGELFF. CDR3 DNA sequence: TGTGCCAGCAGCCGCCCCATAGAGGGTCGAAACACCGGGGAGCTGTTTTTT. Full variable domain (remainder filled in from reference TRBV5-4 and TRBJ2-2): ETGVTQSPTHLIKTRGQQVTLRCSSQSGHNTVSWYQQALGQGPQFIFQYYREEENGRGNFPPRFSGLQFPNYSSELNVNALELDDSALYLCASSRPIEGRNTGELFFGEGSRLTVL.

With respect to this clonotype: One junction end does not reproduce the germline sequence, and a read error may be involved. This chain uses TRBV9 with TRBJ2-2; possible D gene TRBD1, 5 bases. Germline V gene sequence: CDR1 SGDLS, CDR2 YYNGEE. The CDR3 totals 16 residues. CDR3 bases: TGTGCCAGCAGCGTAGCGGGCAGGGCGAACGCCGGGGAGCTGTTTTTT. The encoded protein is CASSVAGRANAGELFF.

This clonotype has a count of ten or more. This rearrangement joins TRBV13 to TRBJ2-7, with 10 bases matching TRBD1. The V gene's germline CDR1 is PRHDT and CDR2 FYEKMQ (reference sequence). The CDR3 runs to 15 residues. The V gene end was trimmed by 4 bases and the J gene end by 3 bases; junction bases not matched to a gene: 6. DNA for the CDR3: TGTGCCAGCAGCTCTTCGGGACAGGGGATCTACGAGCAGTACTTC. Its translation is CASSSSGQGIYEQYF.

The V and J genes are TRBV10-3 and TRBJ1-1; tentatively, D is TRBD1 (5 bases). In germline, CDR1 is ENHRY, CDR2 SYGVKD. The ends were cut back, 2 bases at V and 7 bases at J, with 14 bases in the middle. This CDR3 has 14 residues. CDR3: CAISEQGSRDEAFF. CDR3 in DNA: TGTGCCATCAGTGAGCAGGGATCCAGGGATGAAGCTTTCTTT.

This clonotype was picked up many times. This rearrangement joins TRBV6-1 to TRBJ2-3; possible D gene TRBD2, 6 bases. The germline V gene encodes CDR1 MNHNS and CDR2 SASEGT. The CDR3 loop spans 13 amino acids. V shed 6 bases and J shed 5 bases, with 12 bases lying between them. The CDR3 region is CASRAAGRDTQYF. CDR3 DNA: TGTGCCAGCAGGGCAGCGGGCCGAGATACGCAGTATTTT.

J is TRBJ1-1 and V is TRBV7-3; unclear D gene. In germline, CDR1 is SGHTA, CDR2 FQGTGA. V was pared by 6 bases and J by 0 bases, with 8 bases between. This CDR3 is built from 13 residues. The CDR3: CASRTGLNTEAFF. The CDR3 DNA reads as TGTGCCAGCAGGACCGGTTTGAACACTGAAGCTTTCTTT.

The chain joins TRBV27 to TRBJ2-1, with D perhaps TRBD1 or TRBD2 (6 bases each). The germline CDR1 and CDR2 sequences are MNHEY and SMNVEV (reference sequence). CDR3 length: 13 amino acids. The V end lost 6 bases, the J end lost 8 bases, and 14 bases lay between the germline ends. CDR3 residues: CASRYQGRHEQFF. DNA for the CDR3: TGTGCCAGCAGGTATCAGGGGAGGCATGAGCAGTTCTTC.

This clonotype was found many times. The rearrangement uses TRBV5-6 and TRBJ1-2; TRBD1 matches at 9 bases. Per germline, CDR1 SGHDT and CDR2 YYEEEE. The CDR3 length is 15 residues. V was clipped by 3 bases and J by 2 bases; unmatched bases: 5. CDR3 residues: CASSSEGQGNYGYTF. The CDR3 bases are TGTGCCAGCAGCTCGGAAGGACAGGGGAACTATGGCTACACCTTC.

This clonotype was seen at least ten times. The chain recombines TRBV2 with TRBJ2-1, with TRBD1 identical over 8 bases. This CDR3 has 15 residues. The junction had 4 bases not matched to a gene; V was cut back by 4 bases and J by 2 bases. Per the germline V gene, CDR1 is SNHLY and CDR2 is FYNNEI. CDR3 region: CASSAGRGPYNEQFF. DNA of the CDR3: TGTGCCAGCAGTGCGGGCAGGGGGCCCTACAATGAGCAGTTCTTC. The full variable domain, its missing parts supplied by reference TRBV2 and TRBJ2-1, is EPEVTQTPSHQVTQMGQEVILRCVPISNHLYFYWYRQILGQKVEFLVSFYNNEISEKSEIFDDQFSVERPDGSNFTLKIRSTKLEDSAMYFCASSAGRGPYNEQFFGPGTRLTVL.

This chain uses TRBV9 with TRBJ1-6, with 8 nucleotides matching TRBD1. The CDR3 totals 15 residues. Germline V CDR1 and CDR2: SGDLS, YYNGEE. V lost 3 bases and J lost 6; bases outside the gene matches: 5. CDR3 coding DNA: TGTGCCAGCAGCGCAGGACAGGGAGGTAATTCACCCCTCCACTTT. This sequence encodes CASSAGQGGNSPLHF.

The rearrangement links TRBV5-5 to TRBJ2-7; D is perhaps TRBD1 (5 bases). Germline V gene data show CDR1 as SGHKS and CDR2 as YYEKEE (reference sequence). The CDR3 extends over 14 amino acids. V was trimmed by 2 bases and J by 3 bases, leaving 12 bases between them. CDR3 in amino acids: CASSLQVKNYEQYF. As DNA, the CDR3 is TGTGCCAGCAGCTTACAGGTGAAAAACTACGAGCAGTACTTC.

This chain uses TRBV7-9 with TRBJ1-3; TRBD1 agrees at 9 bases. The germline V gene has CDR1 SEHNR and CDR2 FQNEAQ (reference sequence). J lost 2 bases, V lost 7 bases, and 0 bases had no gene match. The CDR3 is made up of 13 amino acids. For the CDR3, the DNA is TGTGCCAGCAACAGGGGGCCTGGAAACACCATATATTTT. Its protein product is CASNRGPGNTIYF.

The chain recombines TRBV2 with TRBJ1-2; no definite D call. The CDR3 totals 15 residues. In germline, CDR1 is SNHLY, CDR2 FYNNEI. V gave up 3 bases and J gave up 3 bases, with 14 bases separating them. Here the CDR3 reads CASSDRAVRDYGYTF. Here the CDR3 DNA reads TGTGCCAGCAGTGATAGGGCAGTACGAGACTATGGCTACACCTTC.

This clonotype was observed at least ten times. This chain connects TRBV7-6 to TRBJ1-5; D is unresolved. V lost 1 base and J lost 4, with 5 bases in between. The CDR3 consists of 13 residues. The germline gives CDR1 SGHVS, CDR2 FNYEAQ. CDR3 loop: CASSLEVNQPQHF. The DNA of the CDR3 is TGTGCCAGCAGCTTAGAGGTGAATCAGCCCCAGCATTTT.

A few counts support this clonotype. CDR3 sequence (DNA): TGTGCCAGCCAGTTAAGCCGGGACAGGGGGTACGAGCAGTACTTC. Protein product: CASQLSRDRGYEQYF. This chain uses TRBV2 with TRBJ2-7, with 11 positions matching TRBD1. Germline V gene lookup returns CDR1 SNHLY and CDR2 FYNNEI. The J segment lost 4 bases and the V segment lost 8 bases, leaving 10 bases of the junction unmatched. This CDR3 is 15 amino acids long. The full variable domain, rest sourced from reference TRBV2 and TRBJ2-7, is EPEVTQTPSHQVTQMGQEVILRCVPISNHLYFYWYRQILGQKVEFLVSFYNNEISEKSEIFDDQFSVERPDGSNFTLKIRSTKLEDSAMYFCASQLSRDRGYEQYFGPGTRLTVT.

This sequence joins TRBV20-1 and TRBJ1-6, with 9 nucleotides matching TRBD1. The length of the CDR3 is 13 residues. J lost 10 bases, V lost 6 bases, and 7 bases had no gene match. Looked up from germline, CDR1 is DFQATT and CDR2 is SNEGSKA (reference sequence). CDR3 region: CSARDRAGSPLHF. The CDR3 coding sequence is TGCAGTGCCAGGGACAGGGCTGGATCACCCCTCCACTTT.

The CDR3 bases are TGCGCCAGCAGCATCGCTTGGGATCAGCCCCAGCATTTT. Encoded protein: CASSIAWDQPQHF. V is TRBV5-1 and J is TRBJ1-5; D gene ambiguous. Trimming stripped 4 bases from V and 5 bases from J, with 10 bases between. Germline loops: CDR1 SGHRS, CDR2 YFSETQ. There are 13 residues in the CDR3.